Presented here are 3 T cell receptor beta chains from one specimen sequenced in a study of T cells in Graves' hyperthyroidism and ophthalmopathy. Amplification yielded TCR beta CDR3 regions, with RNA transcripts as the source. The HTBI primer set served for first-round RT-PCR of the TCR CDR3. TCRdb fed the multiplex PCR reads into MiXCR, producing one record per CDR3 protein. The sample includes 400,000 or so distinct CDR3 sequences, over 11% of them seen just once. The source material was blood. Receptors were obtained from a man aged 50-59 years with Graves' ophthalmopathy.

This clonotype was observed a few times. This chain links TRBV15 with TRBJ2-3, with TRBD2 matching over 12 bases. The CDR3 is 16 amino acids. With 3 bases clipped from V and 5 bases from J, the junction kept 6 bases outside the gene matches. Germline CDR1 and CDR2: LNHNV and YYDKDF (reference sequence). The CDR3 DNA follows: TGTGCCACCAGCAGTACTAGCGGGAGGTTTAAAGATACGCAGTATTTT. Amino acid sequence: CATSSTSGRFKDTQYF.

This clonotype was picked up many times. The genes are TRBV11-2 and TRBJ2-7, with 10 positions matching TRBD1. With V trimmed by 8 bases and J by 6 bases, 7 bases remained unmatched. Germline V gene lookup returns CDR1 SGHAT and CDR2 FQNNGV. The CDR3 totals 13 residues. CDR3 region: CASGGQGGLEQYF. The CDR3 coding sequence is TGTGCCAGCGGAGGACAGGGGGGTCTCGAGCAGTACTTC.

As for this clonotype: Just one base apart from a much larger clone, this may be a read error. J is TRBJ2-1 and V is TRBV28, with TRBD2 matching over 8 bases. This CDR3 is 14 amino acids long. Germline CDR1 reads MDHEN; CDR2 reads SYDVKM. With V trimmed by 9 bases and J by 6 bases, 10 bases remained unmatched. CDR3 bases: TGTGCCAGTCGATCGAGCGGGGGCCGCAATGAGCAGTTCTTC. It encodes CASRSSGGRNEQFF.